The 8 T cell receptor beta chains below were found in one sample sequenced in a study of tumor-infiltrating lymphocytes in primary liver carcinoma. A constant-region primer served to make TCR beta cDNA from about 490 ng total RNA. Three nested multiplex PCR rounds of slightly modified ARM-PCR generated TCR beta libraries. The study ran its first two PCR rounds for nine to eleven cycles each, using TRBV1-TRBV30 forward primers and a C-beta reverse primer. MiXCR, run by TCRdb on the multiplex PCR reads, gives a single entry per CDR3 protein. Altogether some 55,000 distinct CDR3 sequences are present, over 65% being singletons, with the ten largest covering around 23%. Between about 17 and 34 mg of unsorted bulk tissue served as the source from which RNA and DNA were co-extracted. Specimen: liver tumor tissue from sampling region 2. Indicated subset: tumor region T2, inferior pole. The receptors originated from a middle-aged man with primary liver carcinoma and hepatitis B virus infection.

This clonotype is medium-sized (0.01 to 0.1%). The genes are TRBV11-1 and TRBJ2-7; 8 nucleotides line up with TRBD1. With 5 bases clipped from V and 6 bases from J, the junction kept 12 bases outside the gene matches. CDR1 is SGHAT and CDR2 is FQDESV in the germline V gene (reference sequence). The length of the CDR3 is 15 residues. The CDR3 loop reads CASSLGQGIIGEQYF. Here the CDR3 DNA reads TGTGCCAGCAGCCTTGGACAGGGAATAATTGGCGAGCAGTACTTC.

In regard to this clonotype: One end of the junction is discordant with germline, which a read error may explain. The V and J genes are TRBV11-2 and TRBJ2-7; the D gene could be TRBD1 or TRBD2 (6 bases each). CDR1 is SGHAT, CDR2 FQNNGV, per germline. The CDR3 runs 22 residues. The CDR3 spells CTSNLDPEDPGGPPYFFYEQYF. The CDR3 DNA reads as TGCACCAGCAACTTAGATCCGGAGGATCCCGGGGGCCCACCTTATTTTTTCTACGAGCAGTACTTC.

Details on this clonotype: Because it lacks the conserved phenylalanine or tryptophan at the end, this CDR3 is likely a read error. As DNA, the CDR3 is TGCAGCGTTGCATTAACGGGGATGGGAACTGAAGCTTTCCTT. Protein product: CSVALTGMGTEAFL. The chain links TRBV29-1 to TRBJ1-1, with D hard to call. The germline gives CDR1 SQVTM, CDR2 ANQGSEA. Deletions cut 4 bases from V and 5 bases from J, with 17 bases between. The length of the CDR3 is 14 residues.

This chain links TRBV12-3 or TRBV12-4 with TRBJ2-3; 9 bases match TRBD1. V was clipped by 6 bases and J by 15 bases; unmatched bases: 19. The CDR3 extends over 15 amino acids. The CDR3 sequence is CASRPTGGETDMHYF. The DNA of the CDR3 is TGTGCCAGCAGGCCCACAGGGGGCGAAACAGATATGCACTATTTT.

The chain couples TRBV6-1 to TRBJ2-3; D gene ambiguous. Germline V lookup: CDR1 MNHNS, CDR2 SASEGT. Trimming left V 2 bases short and J 0 bases short, with 12 bases between. The CDR3 covers 16 residues. The CDR3 is CASSETPSRSTDTQYF. CDR3 nucleotides: TGTGCCAGCAGTGAAACTCCCAGCAGGAGCACAGATACGCAGTATTTT.

This clonotype was seen many times. This rearrangement joins TRBV24-1 to TRBJ1-5, with a tentative D call TRBD1 (5 bases). The CDR3 is made up of 17 amino acids. CDR1 KGHDR and CDR2 SFDVKD come from the germline V gene. Trimming shortened V by 3 bases and J by 3 bases, and 17 bases separated the two germline ends. The CDR3 reads CATSDGNKGLTNQPQHF. As DNA, the CDR3 is TGTGCCACCAGTGATGGCAACAAGGGACTTACCAATCAGCCCCAGCATTTT.

To note about this clonotype: A much larger clone lies one base from this, so it may be a read error. V and J are TRBV7-8 and TRBJ1-2, with a tentative D call TRBD1 (5 bases). Germline V gene data show CDR1 as SGHVS and CDR2 as FQNEAQ. This CDR3 contains 13 residues. The CDR3 DNA reads TGTGCCAGCAGCGTACAGGTTAACTATGGCCACACCTTC. The encoded protein is CASSVQVNYGHTF.

On this clonotype itself: One junction end disagrees with the germline gene, perhaps due to a read error. V and J are TRBV6-1 and TRBJ2-3; a possible D gene is TRBD1 (6 bases). This CDR3 contains 17 residues. Germline CDR1 and CDR2: MNHNS and SASEGT. Written as DNA, the CDR3 is TGTGTCAGCAGTGCCGAACAGGGAATAGCAGGGACAGATACGCAGTATTTT. Amino acids: CVSSAEQGIAGTDTQYF.